The entry below gives a single TCR beta chain sequence along with its context. Per germline, CDR1 LNHNV and CDR2 YYDKDF (reference sequence). Trimming cost V 5 bases and J 7 bases; bases outside gene matches: 6. The CDR3 has 14 amino acids. The data stem from a study of blood T cell repertoires in COVID-19. This table comes from immunoSEQ multiplex PCR, and its TCRdb copy is limited to in-frame clones, with some not included. This sample has about 400,000 clones; more than 70% occur once, and the top ten carry 0.95% to 1.5%. The chain combines TRBV15 with TRBJ1-4, with TRBD1 matching 8 bases. The TCR sequence derives from a man aged 35 to 55 with acute or convalescent COVID-19. Sequenced: peripheral blood. The CDR3 here is CATSLFDRGEKLFF. CDR3 in DNA: TGTGCCACCAGCCTTTTTGACAGGGGTGAAAAACTGTTTTTT.